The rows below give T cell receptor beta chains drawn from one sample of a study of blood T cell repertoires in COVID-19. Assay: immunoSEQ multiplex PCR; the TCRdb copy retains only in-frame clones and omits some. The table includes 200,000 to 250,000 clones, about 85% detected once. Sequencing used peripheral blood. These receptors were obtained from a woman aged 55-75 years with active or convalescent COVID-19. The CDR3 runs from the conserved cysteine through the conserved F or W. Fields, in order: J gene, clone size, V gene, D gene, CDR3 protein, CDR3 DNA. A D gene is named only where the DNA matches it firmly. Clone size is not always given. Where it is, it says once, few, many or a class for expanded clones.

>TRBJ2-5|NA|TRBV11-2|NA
CASSTQPGASGQETQYF
TGTGCCAGCAGCACCCAACCAGGGGCTAGCGGACAAGAGACCCAGTACTTC
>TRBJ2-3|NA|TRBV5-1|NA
CASSADAGWMGTDTQYF
TGCGCCAGCAGCGCGGATGCAGGGTGGATGGGCACAGATACGCAGTATTTT
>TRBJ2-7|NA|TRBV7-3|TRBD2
CASSLLGGTRTYEQYF
TGTGCCAGCAGCTTACTGGGCGGGACTAGGACCTACGAGCAGTACTTC
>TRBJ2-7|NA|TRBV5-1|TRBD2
CASSLEGGLAGGRTYEQYF
TGCGCCAGCAGCTTGGAAGGGGGACTAGCGGGAGGGAGAACTTACGAGCAGTACTTC
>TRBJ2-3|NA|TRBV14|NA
CASSQAGTDTQYF
TGTGCCAGCAGCCAAGCGGGCACAGATACGCAGTATTTT
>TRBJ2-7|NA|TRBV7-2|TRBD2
CASSLSGLAGGPLYEQYF
TGTGCCAGCAGCTTAAGTGGCCTAGCGGGGGGCCCCCTCTACGAGCAGTACTTC
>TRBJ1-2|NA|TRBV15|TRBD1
CATSRGDGQAVYGYTF
TGTGCCACCAGCAGAGGGGACGGACAGGCCGTCTATGGCTACACCTTC
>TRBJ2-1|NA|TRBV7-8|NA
CASSLGRGSYNEQFF
TGTGCCAGCAGCTTAGGTAGGGGGAGCTACAATGAGCAGTTCTTC
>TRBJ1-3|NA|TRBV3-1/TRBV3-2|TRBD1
CASSQAGTGSGNTIYF
TGTGCCAGCAGCCAAGCCGGGACAGGCTCTGGAAACACCATATATTTT
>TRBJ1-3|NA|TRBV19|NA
CASSILNRAGNTIYF
TGTGCCAGTAGCATACTAAACAGGGCGGGAAACACCATATATTTT
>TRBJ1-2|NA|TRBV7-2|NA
CASSLPVNYGYTF
TGTGCCAGCAGCTTACCGGTCAACTATGGCTACACCTTC
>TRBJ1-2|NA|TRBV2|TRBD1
CASSAQGTNYGYTF
TGTGCCAGCAGCGCACAGGGGACTAACTATGGCTACACCTTC
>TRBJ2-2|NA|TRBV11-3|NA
CASSLHRATGELFF
TGTGCCAGCAGCTTACACAGGGCCACCGGGGAGCTGTTTTTT
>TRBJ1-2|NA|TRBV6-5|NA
CASSYGRGNYGYTF
TGTGCCAGCAGTTACGGACGGGGAAACTATGGCTACACCTTC
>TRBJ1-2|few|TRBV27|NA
CASSNRVDGYTF
TGTGCCAGCAGCAACAGGGTTGATGGCTACACCTTC
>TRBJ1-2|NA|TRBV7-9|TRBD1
CASSLGGQGADGYTF
TGTGCCAGCAGCTTAGGGGGCCAGGGGGCGGATGGCTACACCTTC
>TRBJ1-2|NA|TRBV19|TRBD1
CASSTTGQGTFNYGYTF
TGTGCCAGTAGTACCACGGGACAGGGAACGTTTAACTATGGCTACACCTTC
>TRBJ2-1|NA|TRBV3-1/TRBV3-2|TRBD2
CASSQVASGYNEQFF
TGTGCCAGCAGCCAAGTTGCTAGCGGGTACAATGAGCAGTTCTTC
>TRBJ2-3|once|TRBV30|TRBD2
CAWSVLAGEADTQYF
TGTGCCTGGAGTGTACTAGCGGGAGAGGCAGATACGCAGTATTTT
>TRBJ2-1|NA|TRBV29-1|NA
CSVGQNTFNEQFF
TGCAGCGTTGGACAGAACACCTTCAATGAGCAGTTCTTC
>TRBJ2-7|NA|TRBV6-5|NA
CASSYSGGQSTYEQYF
TGTGCCAGCAGTTACTCGGGGGGACAGAGTACCTACGAGCAGTACTTC
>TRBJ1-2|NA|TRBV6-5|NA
CASRRINYGYTF
TGTGCCAGCAGGCGGATCAACTATGGCTACACCTTC
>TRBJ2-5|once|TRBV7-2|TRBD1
CASSRHRGANDETQYF
TGTGCCAGCAGCAGACACAGGGGGGCGAATGATGAGACCCAGTACTTC
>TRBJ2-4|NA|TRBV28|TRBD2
CASRTYSGGLAKNIQYF
TGTGCCAGCAGAACCTATAGCGGGGGGCTAGCCAAAAACATTCAGTACTTC
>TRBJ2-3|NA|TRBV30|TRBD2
CAQSGLAGTTDTQYF
TGTGCCCAATCGGGACTAGCGGGAACCACAGATACGCAGTATTTT
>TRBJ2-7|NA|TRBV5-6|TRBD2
CASSSVLAGKYEQYF
TGTGCCAGCAGCTCGGTCCTAGCGGGAAAATACGAGCAGTACTTC
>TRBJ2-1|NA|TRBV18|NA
CASSPVDRTLYNEQFF
TGTGCCAGCTCACCAGTTGATAGGACACTTTACAATGAGCAGTTCTTC
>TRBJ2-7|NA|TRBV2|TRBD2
CASKIGLALYEQYF
TGTGCCAGCAAGATTGGACTAGCCCTCTACGAGCAGTACTTC
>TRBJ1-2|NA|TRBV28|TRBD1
CASSTGGYGYTF
TGTGCCAGCAGTACAGGGGGTTATGGCTACACCTTC
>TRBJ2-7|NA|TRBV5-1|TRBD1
CASSFRDRVYEQYF
TGCGCCAGCAGCTTCCGGGACAGGGTCTACGAGCAGTACTTC
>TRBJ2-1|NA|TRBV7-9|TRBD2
CASSLIPSGYNEQFF
TGTGCCAGCAGCTTAATTCCTAGCGGCTACAATGAGCAGTTCTTC
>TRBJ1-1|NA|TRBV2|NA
CASSEGRNTEAFF
TGTGCCAGCAGTGAGGGCCGAAACACTGAAGCTTTCTTT
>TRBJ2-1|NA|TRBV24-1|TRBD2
CATSDPLSGLAGGLGNEQFF
TGTGCCACCAGTGACCCTTTGTCGGGACTAGCGGGGGGCCTGGGCAATGAGCAGTTCTTC
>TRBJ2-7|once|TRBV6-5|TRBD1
CASTFSQGAYEQYF
TGTGCCAGCACCTTCTCTCAGGGGGCCTACGAGCAGTACTTC
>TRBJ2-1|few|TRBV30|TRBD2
CAWSAGTSVSEQFF
TGTGCCTGGAGTGCCGGGACTAGCGTCTCTGAGCAGTTCTTC
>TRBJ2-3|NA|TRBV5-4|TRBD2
CASSSGTSKVTTDTQYF
TGTGCCAGCAGCTCCGGGACTAGCAAAGTTACGACAGATACGCAGTATTTT
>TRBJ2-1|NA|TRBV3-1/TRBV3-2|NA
CASSPRSGYNEQFF
TGTGCCAGCAGCCCCAGGAGCGGATACAATGAGCAGTTCTTC
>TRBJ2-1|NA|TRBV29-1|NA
CSVEPTVSIPTEQFF
TGCAGCGTTGAACCCACTGTTTCAATTCCTACTGAGCAGTTCTTC
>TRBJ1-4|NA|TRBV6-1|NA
CASSGTGPTNEKLFF
TGTGCCAGCAGTGGAACAGGGCCAACTAATGAAAAACTGTTTTTT
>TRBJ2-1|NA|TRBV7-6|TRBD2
CASSLEWTGGSVRFF
TGTGCCAGCAGCTTAGAATGGACGGGGGGAAGCGTGCGGTTCTTC
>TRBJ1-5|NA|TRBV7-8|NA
CASSFNGKDQPQHF
TGTGCCAGCAGCTTTAACGGGAAGGATCAGCCCCAGCATTTT
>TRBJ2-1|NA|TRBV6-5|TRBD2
CASGRAGEAQNEQFF
TGTGCCAGCGGAAGAGCGGGAGAGGCACAGAATGAGCAGTTCTTC
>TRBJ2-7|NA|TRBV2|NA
CASSTRDSTAEQYF
TGTGCCAGCAGCACCCGGGACTCCACCGCAGAGCAGTACTTC
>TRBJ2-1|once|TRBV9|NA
CASSVGGSYYNEQFF
TGTGCCAGCAGCGTAGGAGGGTCTTACTACAATGAGCAGTTCTTC
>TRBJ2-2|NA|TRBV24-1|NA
CATSDIGGDGELFF
TGTGCCACCAGTGACATCGGGGGTGACGGGGAGCTGTTTTTT
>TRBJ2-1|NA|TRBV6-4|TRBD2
CASSPLAGAYNEQFF
TGTGCCAGCAGCCCGCTAGCGGGAGCTTACAATGAGCAGTTCTTC
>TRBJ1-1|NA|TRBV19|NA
CASSAAGDRDTEAFF
TGTGCCAGTAGTGCAGCGGGGGATCGGGACACTGAAGCTTTCTTT
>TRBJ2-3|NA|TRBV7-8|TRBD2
CASSSRATSGYFDTQYF
TGTGCCAGCAGCTCAAGGGCGACTAGCGGGTATTTTGATACGCAGTATTTT
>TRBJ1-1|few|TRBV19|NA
CATTGSRTEAFF
TGTGCCACCACGGGGTCTCGCACTGAAGCTTTCTTT
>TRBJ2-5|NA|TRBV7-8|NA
CASSFRPSQETQYF
TGTGCCAGCAGCTTTAGGCCTAGCCAAGAGACCCAGTACTTC
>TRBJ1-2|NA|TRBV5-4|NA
CASSLYGDIYGYTF
TGTGCCAGCAGCTTGTACGGGGATATCTATGGCTACACCTTC